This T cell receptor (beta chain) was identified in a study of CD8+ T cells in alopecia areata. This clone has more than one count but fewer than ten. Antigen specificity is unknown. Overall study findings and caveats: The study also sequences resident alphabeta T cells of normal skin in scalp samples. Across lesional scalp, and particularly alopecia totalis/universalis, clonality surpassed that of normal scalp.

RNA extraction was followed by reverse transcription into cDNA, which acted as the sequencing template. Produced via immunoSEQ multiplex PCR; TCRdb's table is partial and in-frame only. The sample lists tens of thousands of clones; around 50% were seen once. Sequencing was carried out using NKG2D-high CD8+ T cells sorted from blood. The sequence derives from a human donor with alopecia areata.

The CDR3 reads CASSATVTHTEAFF. In DNA form, the CDR3 reads TGTGCCAGTAGTGCTACAGTTACTCACACTGAAGCTTTCTTT. The chain recombines TRBV19 with TRBJ1-1; D ambiguous. The CDR3 is 14 amino acids. Per germline, CDR1 LNHDA and CDR2 SQIVND (reference sequence). Between the trimmed V and J ends, which lost 5 bases and 3 bases, there was a span of 13 bases.